The present T cell receptor beta chain was sequenced within a study of T-cell memory formation after mild COVID-19. Overall study results and limits: Some SARS-CoV-2-responding clones were already detected in memory before infection. The CD4+ clones that contracted clustered mainly within CM and EM, and the CD8+ clones concentrated in EMRA. Balance between CD4 and CD8 was seen in clones contracting day 15 to 85, and a CD4+ lean was seen in later expanders.

A single record per CDR3 protein comes from TCRdb applying MiXCR to the 5' RACE reads. Here the sample spans about 210,000 distinct CDR3 sequences, around 27% being singletons. The ends were cut back, 4 bases at V and 3 bases at J, with 18 bases in the middle. Germline assignment: CDR1 KGHDR and CDR2 SFDVKD. The CDR3 is 17 amino acids. This clonotype was recorded a few times. Its antigen is currently unknown. This sequence joins TRBV24-1 and TRBJ2-1; possibly TRBD1 for D (6 bases). The receptor comes from an adult woman who had mild COVID-19 (a few samples of this study predate the infection). Cell type and time point are not known. Sequencing was performed on PBMCs or a T cell subset sorted from them (not recorded which). The DNA of the CDR3 is TGTGCCACCAGTGACCCAACCACGACAGGATACTACAATGAGCAGTTCTTC. It yields the protein CATSDPTTTGYYNEQFF.